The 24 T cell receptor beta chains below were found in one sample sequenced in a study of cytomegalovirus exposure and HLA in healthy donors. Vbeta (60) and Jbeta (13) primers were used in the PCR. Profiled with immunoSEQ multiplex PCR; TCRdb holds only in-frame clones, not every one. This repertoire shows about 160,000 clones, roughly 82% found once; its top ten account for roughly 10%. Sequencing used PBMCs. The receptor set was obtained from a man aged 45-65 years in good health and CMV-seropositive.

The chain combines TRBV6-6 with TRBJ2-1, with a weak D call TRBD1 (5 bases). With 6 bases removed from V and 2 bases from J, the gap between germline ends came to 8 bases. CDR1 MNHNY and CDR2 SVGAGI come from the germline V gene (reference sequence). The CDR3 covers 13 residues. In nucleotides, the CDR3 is TGTGCCAGCAGCCTAGGGGCCTACAATGAGCAGTTCTTC. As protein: CASSLGAYNEQFF.

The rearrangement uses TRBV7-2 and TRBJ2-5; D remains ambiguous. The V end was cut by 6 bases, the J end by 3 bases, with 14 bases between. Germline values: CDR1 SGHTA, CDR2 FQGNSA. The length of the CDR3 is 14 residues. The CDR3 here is CASRFGYSKETQYF. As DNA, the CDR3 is TGTGCCAGCAGGTTTGGGTACAGCAAAGAGACCCAGTACTTC. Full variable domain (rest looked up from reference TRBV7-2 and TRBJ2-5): GAGVSQSPSNKVTEKGKDVELRCDPISGHTALYWYRQSLGQGLEFLIYFQGNSAPDKSGLPSDRFSAERTGGSVSTLTIQRTQQEDSAVYLCASRFGYSKETQYFGPGTRLLVL.

CDR3 region: CASSVGLSGSTDTQYF. CDR3 DNA sequence: TGTGCCAGCAGCGTAGGCCTTAGCGGGAGCACAGATACGCAGTATTTT. The chain carries TRBV9 and TRBJ2-3; 7 bases fit TRBD2. The CDR3 spans 16 residues. V lost 0 bases to trimming and J lost 0 bases; unmatched junction nucleotides: 4. The germline V gene has CDR1 SGDLS and CDR2 YYNGEE. The whole variable domain, filled in from reference TRBV9 and TRBJ2-3, reads DSGVTQTPKHLITATGQRVTLRCSPRSGDLSVYWYQQSLDQGLQFLIQYYNGEERAKGNILERFSAQQFPDLHSELNLSSLELGDSALYFCASSVGLSGSTDTQYFGPGTRLTVL.

The CDR3 region has the DNA TGTGCCAGTAGTTTTGGACAGGGGGCTGAAGCTTTCTTT. It codes for CASSFGQGAEAFF. V gene TRBV19 combines with J gene TRBJ1-1, with 10 positions matching TRBD1. CDR1 and CDR2 from the germline V gene are LNHDA and SQIVND (reference sequence). This CDR3 has 13 amino acids. V was clipped by 5 bases and J by 6 bases; unmatched bases: 3. The entire variable domain, with the rest obtained from reference TRBV19 and TRBJ1-1, is as follows: DGGITQSPKYLFRKEGQNVTLSCEQNLNHDAMYWYRQDPGQGLRLIYYSQIVNDFQKGDIAEGYSVSREKKESFPLTVTSAQKNPTAFYLCASSFGQGAEAFFGQGTRLTVV.

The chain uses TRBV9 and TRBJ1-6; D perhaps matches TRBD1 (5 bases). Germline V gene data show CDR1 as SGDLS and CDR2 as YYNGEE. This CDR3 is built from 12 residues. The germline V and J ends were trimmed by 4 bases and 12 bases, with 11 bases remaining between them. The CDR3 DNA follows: TGTGCCAGCAGCCCCGCCGGGGGACCCCTCCACTTT. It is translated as CASSPAGGPLHF.

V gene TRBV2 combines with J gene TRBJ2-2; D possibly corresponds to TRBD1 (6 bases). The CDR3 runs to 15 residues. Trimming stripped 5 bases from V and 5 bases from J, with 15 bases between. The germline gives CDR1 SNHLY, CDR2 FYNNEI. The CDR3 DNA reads TGTGCCAGCAGTCAGGGGTACAGGGAAACCGGGGAGCTGTTTTTT. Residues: CASSQGYRETGELFF. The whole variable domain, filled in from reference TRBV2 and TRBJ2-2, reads EPEVTQTPSHQVTQMGQEVILRCVPISNHLYFYWYRQILGQKVEFLVSFYNNEISEKSEIFDDQFSVERPDGSNFTLKIRSTKLEDSAMYFCASSQGYRETGELFFGEGSRLTVL.

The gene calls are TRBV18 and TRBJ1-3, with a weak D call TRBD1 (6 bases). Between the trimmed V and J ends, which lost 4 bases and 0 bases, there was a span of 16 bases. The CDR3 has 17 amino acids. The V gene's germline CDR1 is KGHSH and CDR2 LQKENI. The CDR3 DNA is TGTGCCAGCTCACTTGAGGGGGACACCTCCTCTGGAAACACCATATATTTT. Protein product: CASSLEGDTSSGNTIYF. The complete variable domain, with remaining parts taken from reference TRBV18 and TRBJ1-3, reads NAGVMQNPRHLVRRRGQEARLRCSPMKGHSHVYWYRQLPEEGLKFMVYLQKENIIDESGMPKERFSAEFPKEGPSILRIQQVVRGDSAAYFCASSLEGDTSSGNTIYFGEGSWLTVV.

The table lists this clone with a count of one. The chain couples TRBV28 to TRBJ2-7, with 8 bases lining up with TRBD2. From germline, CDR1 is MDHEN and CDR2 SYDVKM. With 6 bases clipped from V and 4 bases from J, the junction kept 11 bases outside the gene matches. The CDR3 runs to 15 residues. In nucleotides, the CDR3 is TGTGCCAGCAGGGCTACCAGCGGGAGTTCTTACGAGCAGTACTTC. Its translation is CASRATSGSSYEQYF.

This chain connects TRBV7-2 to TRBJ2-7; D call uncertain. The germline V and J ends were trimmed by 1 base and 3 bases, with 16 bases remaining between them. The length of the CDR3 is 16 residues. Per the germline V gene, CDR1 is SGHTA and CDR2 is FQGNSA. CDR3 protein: CASSLGGLGDSYEQYF. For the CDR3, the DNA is TGTGCCAGCAGCTTAGGAGGTCTTGGAGATAGCTACGAGCAGTACTTC.

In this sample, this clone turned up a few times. CDR3 loop: CASSVVGGNMYNEQFF. CDR3 nucleotides: TGTGCCAGCAGCGTAGTCGGCGGGAATATGTACAATGAGCAGTTCTTC. The chain is built from TRBV9 and TRBJ2-1; possibly TRBD2 for D (6 bases). CDR3 length: 16 amino acids. Trimming took 0 bases from V and 4 from J, leaving 14 bases between them. Germline lookup yields CDR1 SGDLS and CDR2 YYNGEE.

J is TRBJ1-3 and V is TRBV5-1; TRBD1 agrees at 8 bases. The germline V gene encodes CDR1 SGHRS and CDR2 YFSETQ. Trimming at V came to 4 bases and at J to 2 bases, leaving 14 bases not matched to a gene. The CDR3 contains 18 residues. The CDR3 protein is CASSPVGQGARAGNTIYF. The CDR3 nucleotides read TGCGCCAGCAGCCCCGTGGGGCAGGGGGCGAGGGCTGGAAACACCATATATTTT.

The CDR3 reads CASTPNVAGSTDTQYF. Here the CDR3 DNA reads TGTGCCAGCACTCCCAATGTGGCGGGGAGCACAGATACGCAGTATTTT. The genes are TRBV28 and TRBJ2-3; D may be TRBD2 (6 bases). V was clipped by 7 bases and J by 0 bases, with 17 bases between them. The CDR3 length is 16 residues. Germline V gene data show CDR1 as MDHEN and CDR2 as SYDVKM.

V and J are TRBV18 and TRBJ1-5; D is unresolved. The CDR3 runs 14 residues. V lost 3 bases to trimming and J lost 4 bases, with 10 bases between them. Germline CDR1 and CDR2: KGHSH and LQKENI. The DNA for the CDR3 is TGTGCCAGCTCACCTTGGTCAGAAAATCAGCCCCAGCATTTT. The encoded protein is CASSPWSENQPQHF.

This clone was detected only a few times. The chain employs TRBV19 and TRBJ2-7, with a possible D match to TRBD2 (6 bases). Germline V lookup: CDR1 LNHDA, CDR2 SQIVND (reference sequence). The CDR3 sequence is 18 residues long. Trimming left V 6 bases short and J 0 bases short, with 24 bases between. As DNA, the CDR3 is TGTGCCAGTAGCCCTGTCGAGGGACCCCAGGAGGGCTCCTACGAGCAGTACTTC. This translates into CASSPVEGPQEGSYEQYF.

As DNA, the CDR3 is TGTGCCAGCAGACAGGTTGACTATGGCTACACCTTC. Translated: CASRQVDYGYTF. J is TRBJ1-2 and V is TRBV28; D is perhaps TRBD1 (5 bases). Germline V CDR1 and CDR2: MDHEN, SYDVKM. V gave up 6 bases and J gave up 3 bases, with 8 bases separating them. The CDR3 is 12 residues long.

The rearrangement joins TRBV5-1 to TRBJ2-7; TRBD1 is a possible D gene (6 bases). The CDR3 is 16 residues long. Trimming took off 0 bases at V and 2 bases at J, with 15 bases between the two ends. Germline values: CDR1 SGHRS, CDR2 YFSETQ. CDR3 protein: CASSLEGQGSAYEQYF. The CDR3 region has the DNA TGCGCCAGCAGCTTGGAAGGGCAGGGGTCGGCCTACGAGCAGTACTTC.

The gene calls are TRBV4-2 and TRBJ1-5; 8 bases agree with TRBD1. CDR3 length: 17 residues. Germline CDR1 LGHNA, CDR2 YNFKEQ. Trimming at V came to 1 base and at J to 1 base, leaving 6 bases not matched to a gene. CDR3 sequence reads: CASSQVLRTGSNQPQHF. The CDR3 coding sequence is TGTGCCAGCAGCCAAGTTTTGCGGACAGGGAGCAATCAGCCCCAGCATTTT.

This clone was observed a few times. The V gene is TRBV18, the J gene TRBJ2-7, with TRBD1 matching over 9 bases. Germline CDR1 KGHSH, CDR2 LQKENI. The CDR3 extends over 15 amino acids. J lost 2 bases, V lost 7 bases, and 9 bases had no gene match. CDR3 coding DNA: TGTGCCAGCTGTACCGGGACAGGGTCCCCCTACGAGCAGTACTTC. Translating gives CASCTGTGSPYEQYF.

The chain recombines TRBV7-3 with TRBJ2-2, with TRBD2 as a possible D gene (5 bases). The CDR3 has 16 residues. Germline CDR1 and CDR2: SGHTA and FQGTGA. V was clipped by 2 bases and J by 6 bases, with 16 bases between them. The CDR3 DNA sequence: TGTGCCAGCAGCTTAGTGGTCCGAGCGGACGCCGGGGAGCTGTTTTTT. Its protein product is CASSLVVRADAGELFF.

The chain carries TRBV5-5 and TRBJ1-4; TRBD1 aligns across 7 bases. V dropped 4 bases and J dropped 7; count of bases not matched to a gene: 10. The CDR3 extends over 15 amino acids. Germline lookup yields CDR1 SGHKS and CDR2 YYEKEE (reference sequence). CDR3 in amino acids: CASSKDRVESEKLFF. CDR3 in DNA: TGTGCCAGCAGCAAAGACAGGGTCGAAAGTGAAAAACTGTTTTTT.

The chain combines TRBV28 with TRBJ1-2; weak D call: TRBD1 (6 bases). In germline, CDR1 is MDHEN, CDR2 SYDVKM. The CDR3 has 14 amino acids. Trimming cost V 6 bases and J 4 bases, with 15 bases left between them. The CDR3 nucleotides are TGTGCCAGCAGCATCCTCGGACAGACCTATGGCTACACCTTC. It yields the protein CASSILGQTYGYTF.

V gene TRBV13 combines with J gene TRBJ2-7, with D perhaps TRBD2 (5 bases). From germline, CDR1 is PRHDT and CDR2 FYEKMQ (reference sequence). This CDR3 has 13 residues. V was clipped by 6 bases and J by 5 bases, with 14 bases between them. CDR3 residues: CASSKRERNEQYF. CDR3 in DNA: TGTGCCAGCAGTAAGAGGGAGAGGAACGAGCAGTACTTC.

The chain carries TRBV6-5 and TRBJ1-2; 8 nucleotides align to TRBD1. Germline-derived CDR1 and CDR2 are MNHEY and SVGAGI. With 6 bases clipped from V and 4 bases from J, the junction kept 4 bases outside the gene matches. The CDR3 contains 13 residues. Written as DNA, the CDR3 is TGTGCCAGCAGCTCGGACAGGGCCTATGGCTACACCTTC. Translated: CASSSDRAYGYTF.

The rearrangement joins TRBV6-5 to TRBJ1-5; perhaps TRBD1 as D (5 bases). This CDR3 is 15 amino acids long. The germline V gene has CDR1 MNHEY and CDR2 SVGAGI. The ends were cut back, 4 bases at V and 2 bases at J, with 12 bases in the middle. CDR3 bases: TGTGCCAGCAGTTCCCGCAGGGATGGCAATCAGCCCCAGCATTTT. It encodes CASSSRRDGNQPQHF.